A single sample is the source of the 28 T cell receptor beta chains below, sequenced in a study of blood T cells in healthy people across ages. PCR was performed a second time for about 7 to 12 cycles using a sample-barcoded 5' primer and a J-beta primer mix. TCRdb reprocessed the 5' RACE reads with MiXCR, giving one entry per CDR3 protein. This table has 700,000 or so distinct CDR3 sequences, 20% to 25% appearing once. The sequencing input was blood. The receptors come from a man between 70 and 80 years old in good health.

This chain connects TRBV28 to TRBJ2-7; D perhaps matches TRBD1 (5 bases). Germline lookup yields CDR1 MDHEN and CDR2 SYDVKM. Trimming shortened V by 6 bases and J by 2 bases, and 11 bases separated the two germline ends. The CDR3 sequence is 13 residues long. CDR3: CASSLDSAYEQYF. Here the CDR3 DNA reads TGTGCCAGCAGCCTAGACAGTGCCTACGAGCAGTACTTC.

The chain combines TRBV18 with TRBJ2-1; 8 bases map to TRBD2. The DNA end is more similar to TRBJ2-5, so the J call may be wrong. CDR1 is KGHSH, CDR2 LQKENI, per germline. The CDR3 extends over 14 amino acids. The CDR3 sequence is CASSPSREGETQYF. CDR3 nucleotide sequence: TGTGCCAGCTCACCATCACGGGAGGGGGAGACCCAGTACTTC.

The rearrangement uses TRBV20-1 and TRBJ2-7; 11 bases line up with TRBD2. The germline CDR1 and CDR2 sequences are DFQATT and SNEGSKA (reference sequence). The junction had 9 bases not matched to a gene; V was cut back by 1 base and J by 4 bases. This CDR3 is built from 16 residues. CDR3 amino acids: CSARVAGGAPVYEQYF. The CDR3 DNA reads as TGCAGTGCTAGAGTAGCGGGGGGGGCGCCTGTGTACGAGCAGTACTTC.

In its sample, this clonotype was seen many times. The rearrangement links TRBV2 to TRBJ2-5; 9 bases fit TRBD1. CDR1 and CDR2 from the germline V gene are SNHLY and FYNNEI. With V trimmed by 6 bases and J by 2 bases, 7 bases remained unmatched. The CDR3 sequence is 15 residues long. The CDR3 here is CASRRTGVVQETQYF. The CDR3 nucleotides are TGTGCCAGCAGGCGGACAGGGGTGGTGCAAGAGACCCAGTACTTC. Complete variable domain (other parts from reference TRBV2 and TRBJ2-5): EPEVTQTPSHQVTQMGQEVILRCVPISNHLYFYWYRQILGQKVEFLVSFYNNEISEKSEIFDDQFSVERPDGSNFTLKIRSTKLEDSAMYFCASRRTGVVQETQYFGPGTRLLVL.

The V call is TRBV28, the J call TRBJ2-5; D assignment may be TRBD1 or TRBD2 (5 bases each). The J call is doubtful: the DNA matches TRBJ2-7 better. CDR1 is MDHEN and CDR2 is SYDVKM in the germline V gene. There are 14 residues in the CDR3. The CDR3 is CASSSGTTVYEQYF. In nucleotides, the CDR3 is TGTGCCAGCAGCTCCGGGACGACGGTCTACGAGCAGTACTTC.

This clonotype was seen a handful of times. This chain uses TRBV7-9 with TRBJ1-2, with 9 bases matching TRBD1. CDR1 and CDR2 (germline): SEHNR, FQNEAQ (reference sequence). V was clipped by 1 base and J by 10 bases; unmatched bases: 10. This CDR3 contains 15 residues. In DNA form, the CDR3 reads TGTGCCAGCAGCTTAGTAAATGTTGGGACAGGGTACTACACCTTC. Its translation is CASSLVNVGTGYYTF.

Only a few counts were recorded for this clonotype. V and J are TRBV5-1 and TRBJ2-7; D unclear. Germline V CDR1 and CDR2: SGHRS, YFSETQ. Trimming took 0 bases from V and 2 from J, leaving 12 bases between them. The length of the CDR3 is 15 residues. The CDR3: CASSLDGIAPYEQYV. The CDR3 region has the DNA TGCGCCAGCAGCTTGGATGGGATAGCCCCCTACGAGCAGTACGTC.

The chain links TRBV28 to TRBJ2-3; D possibly corresponds to TRBD1 (6 bases). V was clipped by 1 base and J by 7 bases, with 21 bases between them. Per the germline V gene, CDR1 is MDHEN and CDR2 is SYDVKM. The CDR3 has 17 residues. The CDR3 here is CASSLFWLGARVHTQYF. As DNA, the CDR3 is TGTGCCAGCAGTTTATTTTGGCTGGGGGCCCGCGTCCATACGCAGTATTTT.

The genes are TRBV19 and TRBJ2-7; either TRBD1 or TRBD2 may fit D (6 bases each). Trimming stripped 11 bases from V and 2 bases from J, with 13 bases between. This CDR3 comprises 12 residues. CDR1 and CDR2 (germline): LNHDA, SQIVND (reference sequence). CDR3 protein: CALGGSTYEQYF. The CDR3 coding sequence is TGTGCCCTCGGGGGCTCTACCTACGAGCAGTACTTC. Full variable domain (rest looked up from reference TRBV19 and TRBJ2-7): DGGITQSPKYLFRKEGQNVTLSCEQNLNHDAMYWYRQDPGQGLRLIYYSQIVNDFQKGDIAEGYSVSREKKESFPLTVTSAQKNPTAFYLCALGGSTYEQYFGPGTRLTVT.

This sequence joins TRBV7-2 and TRBJ1-1, with unresolved D. V shed 1 base and J shed 4 bases, with 10 bases lying between them. Germline CDR1 reads SGHTA; CDR2 reads FQGNSA. This CDR3 has 14 residues. The CDR3 DNA reads as TGTGCCAGCAGCTTAGGAGGGAAGATCACTGAAGCTTTCTTT. Amino acid sequence: CASSLGGKITEAFF.

V is TRBV5-1 and J is TRBJ2-6; no clear D gene. The V and J ends lost 6 bases and 0 bases respectively, with 13 bases between them. This CDR3 has 16 residues. The germline CDR1 and CDR2 sequences are SGHRS and YFSETQ. Written as DNA, the CDR3 is TGCGCCAGCAAGGACCAGGTATACTCTGGGGCCAACGTCCTGACTTTC. Its translation is CASKDQVYSGANVLTF.

The chain combines TRBV6-5 with TRBJ2-7; 13 bases are a match to TRBD2. From germline, CDR1 is MNHEY and CDR2 SVGAGI. V trimming: 1 base; J trimming: 7 bases; junction bases outside the gene matches: 7. The CDR3 length is 16 residues. The CDR3 reads CASSYFGLAGVGEQYF. For the CDR3, the DNA is TGTGCCAGCAGTTACTTTGGACTAGCGGGAGTCGGGGAGCAGTACTTC.

This clonotype was picked up a small number of times. The J gene is TRBJ2-7, the V gene TRBV12-3 or TRBV12-4, with 7 bases identical to TRBD2. J gave up 2 bases and V 6 bases, and 10 bases lay outside the gene matches. This CDR3 is built from 15 residues. The CDR3 DNA reads TGTGCCAGCAGCCCACGCCCGGGGGGTACCTACGAGCAGTACTTC. Its translation: CASSPRPGGTYEQYF.

The CDR3 sequence: CAITQTHALGSHNEQFF. In DNA, the CDR3 is TGTGCCATCACCCAGACGCACGCACTAGGTTCCCACAATGAGCAGTTCTTC. This chain uses TRBV10-3 with TRBJ2-1; D might be TRBD2 (5 bases). The CDR3 spans 17 residues. Germline V gene sequence: CDR1 ENHRY, CDR2 SYGVKD. Trimming pared 7 bases from V and 5 bases from J, leaving 24 bases between.

This clonotype was counted only a few times. The V call is TRBV25-1, the J call TRBJ2-5; 10 bases agree with TRBD1. The end of the DNA aligns better with TRBJ2-7, so the J call may be wrong. This CDR3 comprises 17 residues. Germline values: CDR1 MGHDK, CDR2 SYGVNS. CDR3 amino acids: CASSDSASWDRGYEQYF. CDR3 bases: TGTGCCAGCAGTGATTCCGCCTCTTGGGACAGGGGATACGAGCAGTACTTC.

The V gene is TRBV11-2, the J gene TRBJ1-4, with 8 bases that match TRBD1. Per germline, CDR1 SGHAT and CDR2 FQNNGV. V was pared by 3 bases and J by 7 bases, with 7 bases of the junction left unmatched. The CDR3 contains 15 residues. The CDR3 DNA reads TGTGCCAGCAGCTTGACCGACAGGGGTGGTGAAAAACTGTTTTTT. Translated, it gives CASSLTDRGGEKLFF.

This clonotype turned up a few times. CDR3 residues: CSARTSGAGDTQYF. In DNA, the CDR3 is TGCAGTGCTAGAACGAGCGGCGCCGGGGATACGCAGTATTTT. The rearrangement joins TRBV20-1 to TRBJ2-3, with D perhaps matching TRBD2 (5 bases). V dropped 2 bases and J dropped 6 bases, with 15 bases sitting between them. The CDR3 runs to 14 residues. Per the germline V gene, CDR1 is DFQATT and CDR2 is SNEGSKA (reference sequence).

The sample holds a few counts of this clonotype. The CDR3 region is CASSLLGRRNTIYF. Written as DNA, the CDR3 is TGTGCCAGCAGCTTGCTCGGGCGGCGAAACACCATATATTTT. The chain links TRBV5-6 to TRBJ1-3; D gene ambiguous. Per germline, CDR1 SGHDT and CDR2 YYEEEE. The V end was cut by 1 base, the J end by 5 bases, with 10 bases between. There are 14 residues in the CDR3.

This clonotype came up a few times. The rearrangement joins TRBV29-1 to TRBJ2-3, with TRBD1 matching over 8 bases. From germline, CDR1 is SQVTM and CDR2 ANQGSEA. The CDR3 length is 16 residues. J gave up 2 bases and V 1 base, and 8 bases lay outside the gene matches. Here the CDR3 reads CSVEGGQDPLTDTQYF. The CDR3 DNA is TGCAGCGTTGAAGGGGGACAGGACCCGCTCACAGATACGCAGTATTTT.

V gene TRBV20-1 combines with J gene TRBJ2-5; TRBD2 matches 9 bases. The J call may be incorrect, as the DNA end agrees better with TRBJ2-1. This CDR3 spans 14 amino acids. Germline assignment: CDR1 DFQATT and CDR2 SNEGSKA (reference sequence). In nucleotides, the CDR3 is TGCAGTGCTAGATTTGCGGGAGGGCCCCATGAGCAGTTCTTC. Its translation is CSARFAGGPHEQFF.

The chain employs TRBV7-2 and TRBJ2-7, with D perhaps matching TRBD2 (6 bases). CDR3 size: 13 residues. Trimming removed 6 bases at V and 4 bases at J, with 13 bases between. Germline CDR1 SGHTA, CDR2 FQGNSA. The CDR3 bases are TGTGCCAGCAGAATCGCGGGACCATACGAGCAGTACTTC. Amino acids: CASRIAGPYEQYF. The entire variable domain, with the rest obtained from reference TRBV7-2 and TRBJ2-7, is as follows: GAGVSQSPSNKVTEKGKDVELRCDPISGHTALYWYRQSLGQGLEFLIYFQGNSAPDKSGLPSDRFSAERTGGSVSTLTIQRTQQEDSAVYLCASRIAGPYEQYFGPGTRLTVT.

The chain employs TRBV19 and TRBJ1-2; a weak D match, TRBD1 (5 bases). This CDR3 has 14 amino acids. Per the germline V gene, CDR1 is LNHDA and CDR2 is SQIVND (reference sequence). Trimming left V 2 bases short and J 4 bases short, with 11 bases between. CDR3 region: CASSIQDKGYGYTF. The CDR3 DNA follows: TGTGCCAGTAGTATACAGGACAAGGGCTATGGCTACACCTTC. Together with reference TRBV19 and TRBJ1-2, the CDR3 gives the full variable domain: DGGITQSPKYLFRKEGQNVTLSCEQNLNHDAMYWYRQDPGQGLRLIYYSQIVNDFQKGDIAEGYSVSREKKESFPLTVTSAQKNPTAFYLCASSIQDKGYGYTFGSGTRLTVV.

The CDR3 DNA reads as TGCGCCAGCAGCCAAGGACCCCAGGGCCACACAGATACGCAGTATTTT. Translated: CASSQGPQGHTDTQYF. The J gene is TRBJ2-3, the V gene TRBV5-1; D possibly corresponds to TRBD1 (5 bases). The CDR3 extends over 16 amino acids. From germline, CDR1 is SGHRS and CDR2 YFSETQ. V lost 4 bases and J 2 bases, leaving 17 bases between the germline ends.

This chain uses TRBV24-1 with TRBJ2-3, with D maybe TRBD1 (6 bases). This CDR3 spans 14 amino acids. Trimming took 8 bases from V and 5 from J, leaving 16 bases between them. Looked up from germline, CDR1 is KGHDR and CDR2 is SFDVKD. CDR3 sequence reads: CATKTNRAGDTQYF. The CDR3 DNA is TGTGCCACCAAGACGAACAGGGCTGGAGATACGCAGTATTTT.

This clonotype appeared a few times. J is TRBJ1-5 and V is TRBV6-1, with TRBD1 identical over 8 bases. The CDR3 is 15 amino acids. Per the germline V gene, CDR1 is MNHNS and CDR2 is SASEGT. Unmatched junction bases numbered 7, after V lost 2 bases and J lost 7 bases. The CDR3 is CASSERQGSGQPQHF. CDR3 nucleotide sequence: TGTGCCAGCAGTGAACGACAGGGGTCTGGACAGCCCCAGCATTTT.

This clonotype was found a few times. The genes are TRBV29-1 and TRBJ2-2, with D maybe TRBD1 (6 bases). Deletions cut 5 bases from V and 2 bases from J, with 12 bases between. The CDR3 spans 14 residues. CDR1 and CDR2 (germline): SQVTM, ANQGSEA. CDR3 bases: TGCAGCGTTCAGGGGCAGGGAAACACCGGGGAGCTGTTTTTT. It encodes CSVQGQGNTGELFF.

The table lists this clonotype with a few counts. This rearrangement joins TRBV7-9 to TRBJ2-2; 8 nucleotides match TRBD2. Trimming cost V 0 bases and J 6 bases; bases outside gene matches: 0. The CDR3 has 14 residues. The germline V gene has CDR1 SEHNR and CDR2 FQNEAQ (reference sequence). CDR3 in amino acids: CASSLATSAGELFF. The CDR3 DNA follows: TGTGCCAGCAGCTTAGCGACTAGCGCCGGGGAGCTGTTTTTT.

This clonotype was counted a few times. The V gene is TRBV10-2, the J gene TRBJ1-5; D uncertain. The CDR3 totals 13 residues. V gave up 7 bases and J gave up 6 bases, with 13 bases separating them. Germline CDR1 reads WSHSY; CDR2 reads SAAADI. CDR3: CASKEGLAQPQHF. CDR3 in DNA: TGCGCCAGCAAGGAAGGCCTAGCTCAGCCCCAGCATTTT.